Listed below are T cell receptor beta chains from one sample, sequenced in a study of cytomegalovirus exposure and HLA in healthy donors. Only in-frame clones appear in the TCRdb table, and some are missing; sequencing was by immunoSEQ multiplex PCR. The data show around 110,000 clones, approximately 80% seen once. The sample taken for sequencing was PBMCs. These receptors originate from a woman in her late teens or twenties in good health and CMV-seropositive. The CDR3 runs from the conserved cysteine through the conserved F or W. D genes are given only for firm matches. Clone size is stated in some rows and not others, as once, few, many or a class when expanded.

v_call: TRBV27
clone_size: NA
d_call: NA
j_call: TRBJ1-2
cdr3_nt: TGTGCCAGCAGTTTATTTGCAGGGGACTATGGCTACACCTTC
cdr3_aa: CASSLFAGDYGYTF

v_call: TRBV27
clone_size: once
d_call: NA
j_call: TRBJ1-6
cdr3_nt: TGTGCCAGCAGTTTCCAGGACTGGAATTCACCCCTCCACTTT
cdr3_aa: CASSFQDWNSPLHF

v_call: TRBV28
clone_size: NA
d_call: TRBD1
j_call: TRBJ1-2
cdr3_nt: TGTGCCAGCAGAGACACCTCAGACAGGGGCCGATCTAACTATGGCTACACCTTC
cdr3_aa: CASRDTSDRGRSNYGYTF

v_call: TRBV5-6
clone_size: NA
d_call: NA
j_call: TRBJ2-3
cdr3_nt: TGTGCCAGCAGCCGTAGAGCTTGGTATACAGATACGCAGTATTTT
cdr3_aa: CASSRRAWYTDTQYF

v_call: TRBV7-9
clone_size: few
d_call: NA
j_call: TRBJ2-1
cdr3_nt: TGTGCCAGCAGGGATACAGGGCATGGCTACAATGAGCAGTTCTTC
cdr3_aa: CASRDTGHGYNEQFF

v_call: TRBV27
clone_size: NA
d_call: NA
j_call: TRBJ2-5
cdr3_nt: TGTGCCAGCAGTTTGCGGGTCTTCGAGACCCAGTACTTC
cdr3_aa: CASSLRVFETQYF

v_call: TRBV18
clone_size: NA
d_call: TRBD2
j_call: TRBJ2-7
cdr3_nt: TGTGCCAGCTCACCCAGCGGGATTTACTCCTACGAGCAGTACTTC
cdr3_aa: CASSPSGIYSYEQYF

v_call: TRBV27
clone_size: NA
d_call: NA
j_call: TRBJ2-7
cdr3_nt: TGTGCCAGCAGGGGCGGGCCTTCCTACGAGCAGTACTTC
cdr3_aa: CASRGGPSYEQYF

v_call: TRBV2
clone_size: once
d_call: TRBD1
j_call: TRBJ1-4
cdr3_nt: TGTGCCAGCAGTCTTCCTCAGGGGGCGGCTAATGAAAAACTGTTTTTT
cdr3_aa: CASSLPQGAANEKLFF

v_call: TRBV28
clone_size: NA
d_call: NA
j_call: TRBJ2-1
cdr3_nt: TGTGCCAGCAGTCTAATCGTAAACTACAATGAGCAGTTCTTC
cdr3_aa: CASSLIVNYNEQFF

v_call: TRBV19
clone_size: NA
d_call: NA
j_call: TRBJ2-7
cdr3_nt: TGTGCCAGTAGTATAGGAGGGGGTTCCTACGAGCAGTACTTC
cdr3_aa: CASSIGGGSYEQYF

v_call: TRBV15
clone_size: NA
d_call: NA
j_call: TRBJ2-7
cdr3_nt: TGTGCCACCAGCAGAGCGGTTAGCTACGAGCAGTACTTC
cdr3_aa: CATSRAVSYEQYF

v_call: TRBV5-1
clone_size: NA
d_call: TRBD1
j_call: TRBJ2-5
cdr3_nt: TGCGCCAGCAGCTTTCGGACAGGGGGTAGGGAGACCCAGTACTTC
cdr3_aa: CASSFRTGGRETQYF

v_call: TRBV4-2
clone_size: NA
d_call: TRBD1
j_call: TRBJ1-2
cdr3_nt: TGTGCCAGCAGCCAAGAGGGGACAGGGGATGGCTACACCTTC
cdr3_aa: CASSQEGTGDGYTF

v_call: TRBV18
clone_size: NA
d_call: NA
j_call: TRBJ1-4
cdr3_nt: TGTGCCAGCTCACCACCGAGTCAGGGGAGCGAAAAACTGTTTTTT
cdr3_aa: CASSPPSQGSEKLFF

v_call: TRBV19
clone_size: NA
d_call: NA
j_call: TRBJ1-5
cdr3_nt: TGTGCCAGTAGTACCCGCGGGGGGCACGGCAATCAGCCCCAGCATTTT
cdr3_aa: CASSTRGGHGNQPQHF

v_call: TRBV13
clone_size: few
d_call: TRBD1
j_call: TRBJ2-5
cdr3_nt: TGTGCCAGCAGCACGACAGGGTCGGGGCAAGAGACCCAGTACTTC
cdr3_aa: CASSTTGSGQETQYF

v_call: TRBV5-6
clone_size: NA
d_call: TRBD1
j_call: TRBJ1-4
cdr3_nt: TGTGCCAGCAGCTTGAGGGCCAGGGGGCTTAAAAAACTGTTTTTT
cdr3_aa: CASSLRARGLKKLFF

v_call: TRBV10-2
clone_size: NA
d_call: TRBD2
j_call: TRBJ2-1
cdr3_nt: TGCGCCAGCAGCGGACTAGCGGAAGGCAGTGAGCAGTTCTTC
cdr3_aa: CASSGLAEGSEQFF

v_call: TRBV5-4
clone_size: NA
d_call: TRBD1
j_call: TRBJ2-7
cdr3_nt: TGTGCCAGCAGCCGGACAGGGCCCCACGAGCAGTACTTC
cdr3_aa: CASSRTGPHEQYF

v_call: TRBV6-5
clone_size: NA
d_call: NA
j_call: TRBJ2-7
cdr3_nt: TGTGCCAGCAGTCGCCGGGACATAGACGAGCAGTACTTC
cdr3_aa: CASSRRDIDEQYF

v_call: TRBV30
clone_size: NA
d_call: TRBD2
j_call: TRBJ2-1
cdr3_nt: TGTGCCTGGAGTAGTTGGCGGGAGGCCTACAATGAGCAGTTCTTC
cdr3_aa: CAWSSWREAYNEQFF

v_call: TRBV4-2
clone_size: NA
d_call: TRBD1
j_call: TRBJ1-4
cdr3_nt: TGTGCCAGCAGCCAAGCCCTCCGGGGCAGGGGGCTTGAAAAACTGTTTTTT
cdr3_aa: CASSQALRGRGLEKLFF

v_call: TRBV14
clone_size: NA
d_call: TRBD2
j_call: TRBJ2-7
cdr3_nt: TGTGCCAGCAGCCAAGATGAGATAGCGGGAGTCCTATACGAGCAGTACTTC
cdr3_aa: CASSQDEIAGVLYEQYF

v_call: TRBV7-2
clone_size: NA
d_call: TRBD1
j_call: TRBJ2-5
cdr3_nt: TGTGCCAGCAGCCCTCTAGGACAGGGCGGAGAGACCCAGTACTTC
cdr3_aa: CASSPLGQGGETQYF

v_call: TRBV6-1
clone_size: NA
d_call: TRBD2
j_call: TRBJ2-3
cdr3_nt: TGTGCCAGCAGTGAAGCACTAGCGGGAGGGACAGATACGCAGTATTTT
cdr3_aa: CASSEALAGGTDTQYF

v_call: TRBV7-9
clone_size: NA
d_call: TRBD1
j_call: TRBJ2-5
cdr3_nt: TGTGCCAGCAGCGCCCGCCGGGACAGGGGACAAGAGACCCAGTACTTC
cdr3_aa: CASSARRDRGQETQYF

v_call: TRBV19
clone_size: few
d_call: NA
j_call: TRBJ2-2
cdr3_nt: TGTGCCAGTATTTCGGGAGCCGGGGAGCTGTTTTTT
cdr3_aa: CASISGAGELFF

v_call: TRBV4-2
clone_size: NA
d_call: NA
j_call: TRBJ2-7
cdr3_nt: TGTGCCAGCAGCCAAGATCCTGGGGGGGCCACCTCCTACGAGCAGTACTTC
cdr3_aa: CASSQDPGGATSYEQYF

v_call: TRBV10-3
clone_size: once
d_call: TRBD1
j_call: TRBJ1-2
cdr3_nt: TGTGCCGTGAGGACAGGGTCGGATGGCTACACCTTC
cdr3_aa: CAVRTGSDGYTF

v_call: TRBV5-8
clone_size: NA
d_call: NA
j_call: TRBJ1-1
cdr3_nt: TGTGCCAGCAGCCAGGACCTGAGCGGAGCTTTCTTT
cdr3_aa: CASSQDLSGAFF

v_call: TRBV13
clone_size: NA
d_call: TRBD1
j_call: TRBJ2-1
cdr3_nt: TGTGCCAGCAGCTTATGGGGACAGGGGTACAATGAGCAGTTCTTC
cdr3_aa: CASSLWGQGYNEQFF

v_call: TRBV5-8
clone_size: NA
d_call: TRBD1
j_call: TRBJ1-2
cdr3_nt: TGTGCCAGCAGCTGGACCGGGACAGGGTATGGCTACACCTTC
cdr3_aa: CASSWTGTGYGYTF

v_call: TRBV19
clone_size: NA
d_call: TRBD2
j_call: TRBJ2-7
cdr3_nt: TGTGCCAGTAGAGCCCGGACTAGCGGGACCTACGAGCAGTACTTC
cdr3_aa: CASRARTSGTYEQYF

v_call: TRBV5-1
clone_size: once
d_call: NA
j_call: TRBJ1-1
cdr3_nt: TGCGCCAGCAGCCCCGGGTCGGCAGGGACTGAAGCTTTCTTT
cdr3_aa: CASSPGSAGTEAFF

v_call: TRBV7-9
clone_size: NA
d_call: NA
j_call: TRBJ2-1
cdr3_nt: TGTGCCAGCAGCCTTAGCGTTGATGAGCAGTTCTTC
cdr3_aa: CASSLSVDEQFF

v_call: TRBV30
clone_size: few
d_call: TRBD1
j_call: TRBJ2-7
cdr3_nt: TGTGCCTGGAGGGGACAGGGGGTGGTTTACGAGCAGTACTTC
cdr3_aa: CAWRGQGVVYEQYF

v_call: TRBV2
clone_size: once
d_call: TRBD2
j_call: TRBJ2-5
cdr3_nt: TGTGCCAGCAGTGCCAGCGGGGCCCTCCAAGAGACCCAGTACTTC
cdr3_aa: CASSASGALQETQYF

v_call: TRBV19
clone_size: NA
d_call: NA
j_call: TRBJ1-4
cdr3_nt: TGTGCCACAACACGGGGTACGGCAACTAATGAAAAACTGTTTTTT
cdr3_aa: CATTRGTATNEKLFF

v_call: TRBV18
clone_size: NA
d_call: NA
j_call: TRBJ1-5
cdr3_nt: TGTGCCAGCTCACTGACACCCGGGACAAACGGTCAGCCCCAGCATTTT
cdr3_aa: CASSLTPGTNGQPQHF

v_call: TRBV6-1
clone_size: NA
d_call: TRBD1
j_call: TRBJ1-2
cdr3_nt: TGTGCCAGCAACGCGGACAGGGAACCCAATGGCTACACCTTC
cdr3_aa: CASNADREPNGYTF

v_call: TRBV7-2
clone_size: NA
d_call: TRBD1
j_call: TRBJ1-1
cdr3_nt: TGTGCCAGCAGCTTTAGGCTGGGCAGGGGGACTGAAGCTTTCTTT
cdr3_aa: CASSFRLGRGTEAFF

v_call: TRBV7-3
clone_size: NA
d_call: NA
j_call: TRBJ1-2
cdr3_nt: TGTGCCAGCAGCGCCACAGGGAGAAATGGCTACACCTTC
cdr3_aa: CASSATGRNGYTF

v_call: TRBV7-2
clone_size: few
d_call: NA
j_call: TRBJ1-1
cdr3_nt: TGTGCCAGCAGCCCGGGGGTCCGGGTCACTGAAGCTTTCTTT
cdr3_aa: CASSPGVRVTEAFF

v_call: TRBV5-1
clone_size: NA
d_call: NA
j_call: TRBJ2-7
cdr3_nt: TGCGCCACCTCGGGGAGTAGCGGTTACGAGCAGTACTTC
cdr3_aa: CATSGSSGYEQYF

v_call: TRBV7-9
clone_size: NA
d_call: TRBD1
j_call: TRBJ1-2
cdr3_nt: TGTTCCAGCAGCGGGGGGGGCACAGGGGGCGCACATGGCTACACCTTC
cdr3_aa: CSSSGGGTGGAHGYTF

v_call: TRBV5-1
clone_size: NA
d_call: NA
j_call: TRBJ2-5
cdr3_nt: TGCGCCAGCAGCTCCGGGACTCCAGAGACCCAGTACTTC
cdr3_aa: CASSSGTPETQYF

v_call: TRBV5-1
clone_size: NA
d_call: TRBD1
j_call: TRBJ1-4
cdr3_nt: TGCGCCAGCGCCGGGACAGGGTCGAACGAAAAACTGTTTTTT
cdr3_aa: CASAGTGSNEKLFF

v_call: TRBV25-1
clone_size: NA
d_call: TRBD1
j_call: TRBJ1-2
cdr3_nt: TGTGCCAGCAGTGAATATAGGGCAGGGGGCAGCTATGGCTACACCTTC
cdr3_aa: CASSEYRAGGSYGYTF

v_call: TRBV19
clone_size: NA
d_call: TRBD1
j_call: TRBJ2-2
cdr3_nt: TGTGCCAGCTCCGGGACAGGGCGGATCGGGGAGCTGTTTTTT
cdr3_aa: CASSGTGRIGELFF